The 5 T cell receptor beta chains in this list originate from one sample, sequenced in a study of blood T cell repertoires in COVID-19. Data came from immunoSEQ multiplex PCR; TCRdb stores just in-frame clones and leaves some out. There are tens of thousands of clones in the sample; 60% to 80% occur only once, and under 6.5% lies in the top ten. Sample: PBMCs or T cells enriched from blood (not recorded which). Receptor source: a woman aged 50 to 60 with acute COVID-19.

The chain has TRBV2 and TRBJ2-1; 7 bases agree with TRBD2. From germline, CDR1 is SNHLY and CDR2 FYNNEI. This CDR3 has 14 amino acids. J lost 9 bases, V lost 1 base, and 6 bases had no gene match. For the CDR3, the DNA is TGTGCCAGCAGTGAAGGGACTAGAACTAGTGAGCAGTTCTTC. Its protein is CASSEGTRTSEQFF.

The CDR3 nucleotides read TGTGCCAGCAGCTTGTTGAGCGGGGGGGTTGAGCAGTACTTC. Translated: CASSLLSGGVEQYF. V and J are TRBV5-6 and TRBJ2-7, with TRBD2 identical over 10 bases. The CDR3 has 14 amino acids. Germline trimming cut 1 base from V and 7 bases from J; bases unmatched to any gene: 5. Germline CDR1 SGHDT, CDR2 YYEEEE.

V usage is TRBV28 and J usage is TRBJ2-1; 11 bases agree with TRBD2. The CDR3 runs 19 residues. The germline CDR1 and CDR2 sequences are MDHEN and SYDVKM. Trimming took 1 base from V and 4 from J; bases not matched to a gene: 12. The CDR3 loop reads CASSLFGRMGTSGYNEQFF. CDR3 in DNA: TGTGCCAGCAGTTTATTTGGGCGCATGGGGACTAGCGGTTACAATGAGCAGTTCTTC. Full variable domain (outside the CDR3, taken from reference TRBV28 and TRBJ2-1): DVKVTQSSRYLVKRTGEKVFLECVQDMDHENMFWYRQDPGLGLRLIYFSYDVKMKEKGDIPEGYSVSREKKERFSLILESASTNQTSMYLCASSLFGRMGTSGYNEQFFGPGTRLTVL.

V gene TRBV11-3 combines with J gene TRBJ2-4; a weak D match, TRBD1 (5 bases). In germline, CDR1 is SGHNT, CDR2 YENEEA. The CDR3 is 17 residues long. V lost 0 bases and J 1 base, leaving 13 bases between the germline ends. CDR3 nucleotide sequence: TGTGCCAGCAGCTTAGAAACAGGACGGCGGGCCAAAAACATTCAGTACTTC. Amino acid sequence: CASSLETGRRAKNIQYF.

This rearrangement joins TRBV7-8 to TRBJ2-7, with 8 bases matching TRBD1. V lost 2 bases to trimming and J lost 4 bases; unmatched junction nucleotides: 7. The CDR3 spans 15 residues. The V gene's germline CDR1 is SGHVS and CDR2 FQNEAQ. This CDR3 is CASSLSDRGPYEQYF. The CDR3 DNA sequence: TGTGCCAGCAGCTTATCAGACAGGGGACCTTACGAGCAGTACTTC.